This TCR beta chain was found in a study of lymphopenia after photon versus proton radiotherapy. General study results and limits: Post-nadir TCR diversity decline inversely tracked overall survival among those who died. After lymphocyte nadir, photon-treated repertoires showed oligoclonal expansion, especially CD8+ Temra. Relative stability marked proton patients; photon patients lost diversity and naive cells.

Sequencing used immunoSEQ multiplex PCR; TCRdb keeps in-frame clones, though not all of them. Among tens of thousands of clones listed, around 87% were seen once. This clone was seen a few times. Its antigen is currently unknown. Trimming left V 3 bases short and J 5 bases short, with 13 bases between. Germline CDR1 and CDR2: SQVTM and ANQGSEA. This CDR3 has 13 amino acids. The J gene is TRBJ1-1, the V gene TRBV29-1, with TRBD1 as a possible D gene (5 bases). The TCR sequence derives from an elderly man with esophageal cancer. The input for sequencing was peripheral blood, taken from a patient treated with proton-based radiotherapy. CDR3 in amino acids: CSVEEGKGTEAFF. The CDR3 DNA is TGCAGCGTTGAGGAAGGGAAGGGGACTGAAGCTTTCTTT.